A selection of T cell receptor beta chains follows, all from one sample in a study of monozygotic twins with cystic fibrosis. Libraries were prepared by immunoSEQ multiplex PCR; TCRdb keeps only in-frame clonotypes and omits some of them. The sample includes just under 20,000 clones, under 95% of them seen just once. Material for sequencing was blood. These receptors all come from a girl aged 2 to 10 with cystic fibrosis. Both conserved end residues are part of each CDR3. D genes are given only for firm matches. The size entry is marked missing in some rows and otherwise reads once, few, many or a size class.

TRBJ1-2 | NA | TRBV6-1 | TRBD1 | TGTGCCAGCAGCGACAGGGGCCCTAACTATGGCTACACCTTC | CASSDRGPNYGYTF
TRBJ2-3 | NA | TRBV5-8 | NA | TGTGCCAGCAACTATGGAACAGTCCAAACAGATACGCAGTATTTT | CASNYGTVQTDTQYF
TRBJ2-3 | NA | TRBV7-9 | NA | TGTGCCAGCCACAGCCTAGATACGCAGTATTTT | CASHSLDTQYF
TRBJ2-5 | NA | TRBV6-7 | TRBD2 | TGTGCCAGCAGTTACACGGGGACTAGCGGGAGGGGAGAGACCCAGTACTTC | CASSYTGTSGRGETQYF
TRBJ1-3 | once | TRBV5-3 | NA | TGTGCCAGAACCTCCCATGGGTACGGAAACACCATATATTTT | CARTSHGYGNTIYF
TRBJ1-5 | NA | TRBV19 | TRBD1 | TGTGCCAGTAGTTCTGGGACAGGCGGGAATCAGCCCCAGCATTTT | CASSSGTGGNQPQHF
TRBJ2-3 | NA | TRBV19 | NA | TGTGCCAGTAGTATAGTGGATAGCTGCGCAGATACGCAGTATTTT | CASSIVDSCADTQYF
TRBJ1-5 | once | TRBV6-1 | TRBD1 | TGTGCCAGCAGTGGTTCAGGGGGCGATCAGCCCCAGCATTTT | CASSGSGGDQPQHF
TRBJ2-1 | NA | TRBV18 | NA | TGTGCCAGCTCAACGGCAGGGGGGCGGGATGAGCAGTTCTTC | CASSTAGGRDEQFF
TRBJ1-5 | NA | TRBV4-1 | NA | TGCGCCAGCAGCGACGGGGGGCTAGGTCAGCCCCAGCATTTT | CASSDGGLGQPQHF
TRBJ1-1 | NA | TRBV19 | NA | TGTGCCAGTACCATCCCGGCCTCTTGGAACCTTGGGGACACTGAAGCTTTCTTT | CASTIPASWNLGDTEAFF
TRBJ2-1 | NA | TRBV2 | NA | TGTGCCAGCAGTGTAGGGCAGTACAATGAGCAGTTCTTC | CASSVGQYNEQFF
TRBJ1-4 | NA | TRBV11-2 | NA | TGTGCCACTCGTGAGGGCCGAGGGGCGGATGAAAAACTGTTTTTT | CATREGRGADEKLFF
TRBJ2-7 | NA | TRBV13 | NA | TGTGCCAGCAGCTTAGATAGGAGCTCCTACGAGCAGTACTTC | CASSLDRSSYEQYF
TRBJ1-4 | NA | TRBV5-1 | TRBD1 | TGCGCCAGCAGCTTTACCACAGGGGTCGCCCCTAATGAAAAACTGTTTTTT | CASSFTTGVAPNEKLFF
TRBJ2-1 | NA | TRBV18 | NA | TGTGCCAGCTCAGAACCGACAGAAGTCATTGAGCAGTTCTTC | CASSEPTEVIEQFF
TRBJ1-1 | few | TRBV5-4 | NA | TGTGCCAGCAGCCCGGCGGGACATACCTTGAACACTGAAGCTTTCTTT | CASSPAGHTLNTEAFF
TRBJ2-7 | NA | TRBV29-1 | TRBD2 | TGCAGCGCCTCGGGACTAGCGGGAGAAGAAGTGAACTACGAGCAGTACTTC | CSASGLAGEEVNYEQYF
TRBJ2-7 | NA | TRBV5-1 | TRBD2 | TGCGCCAGCAGCTCCCCCGGGATGAGCGGGAGTACCCACGAGCAGTACTTC | CASSSPGMSGSTHEQYF
TRBJ2-3 | NA | TRBV29-1 | TRBD2 | TGCAGCGTAGTCGGTTTAGCGGGGGGGCGGTTGCGAACAGATACGCAGTATTTT | CSVVGLAGGRLRTDTQYF
TRBJ2-2 | NA | TRBV15 | NA | TGTGCCACCAGCAGAGATGAAGGGACGAACACCGGGGAGCTGTTTTTT | CATSRDEGTNTGELFF
TRBJ1-3 | NA | TRBV4-2 | NA | TGTGCCAGCAGCCAAGAAGTTTTTCTCGGGGGCCTCTCTGGAAACACCATATATTTT | CASSQEVFLGGLSGNTIYF